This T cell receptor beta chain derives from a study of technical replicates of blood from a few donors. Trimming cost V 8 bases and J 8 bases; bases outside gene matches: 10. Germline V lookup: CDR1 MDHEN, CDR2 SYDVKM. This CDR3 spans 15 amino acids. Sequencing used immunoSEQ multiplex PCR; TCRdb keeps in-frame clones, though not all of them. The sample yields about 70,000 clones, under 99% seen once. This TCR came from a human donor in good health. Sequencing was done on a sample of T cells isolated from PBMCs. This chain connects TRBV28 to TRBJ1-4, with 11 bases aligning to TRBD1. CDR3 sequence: CASLTWTGGEEKLFF. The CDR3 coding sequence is TGTGCCAGCCTCACCTGGACAGGGGGCGAGGAAAAACTGTTTTTT.